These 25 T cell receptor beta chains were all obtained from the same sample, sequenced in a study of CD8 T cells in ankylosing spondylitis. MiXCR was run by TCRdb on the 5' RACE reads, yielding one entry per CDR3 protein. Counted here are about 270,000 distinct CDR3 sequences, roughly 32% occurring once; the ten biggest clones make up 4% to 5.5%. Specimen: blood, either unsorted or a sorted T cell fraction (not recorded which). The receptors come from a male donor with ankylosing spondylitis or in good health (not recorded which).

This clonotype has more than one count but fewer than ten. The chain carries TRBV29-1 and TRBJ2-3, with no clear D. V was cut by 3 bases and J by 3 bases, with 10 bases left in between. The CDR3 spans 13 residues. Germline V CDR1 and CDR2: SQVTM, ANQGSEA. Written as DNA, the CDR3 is TGCAGCGTTGATCCCCTAATAACAGATACGCAGTATTTT. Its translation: CSVDPLITDTQYF.

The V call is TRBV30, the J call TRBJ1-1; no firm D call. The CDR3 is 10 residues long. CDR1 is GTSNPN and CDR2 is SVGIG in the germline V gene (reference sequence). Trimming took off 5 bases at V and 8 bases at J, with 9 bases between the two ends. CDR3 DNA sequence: TGTGCCTGGGCGAGGACGGAAGCTTTCTTT. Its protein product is CAWARTEAFF.

CDR3 in amino acids: CASSEDGTTGELFF. The CDR3 nucleotides are TGTGCCAGCAGTGAGGACGGCACCACCGGGGAGCTGTTTTTT. The J gene is TRBJ2-2, the V gene TRBV12-3 or TRBV12-4; D gene uncertain. V lost 5 bases to trimming and J lost 4 bases, with 11 bases between them. The CDR3 totals 14 residues.

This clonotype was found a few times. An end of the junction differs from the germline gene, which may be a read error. The CDR3 loop reads CASSSSLLNEQYF. For the CDR3, the DNA is TGTGCTAGCAGCTCGAGCTTGCTAAACGAGCAGTACTTC. The gene calls are TRBV7-7 and TRBJ2-7; D unresolved. CDR1 and CDR2 (germline): SSHAT, FNYEAQ (reference sequence). The CDR3 is 13 amino acids.

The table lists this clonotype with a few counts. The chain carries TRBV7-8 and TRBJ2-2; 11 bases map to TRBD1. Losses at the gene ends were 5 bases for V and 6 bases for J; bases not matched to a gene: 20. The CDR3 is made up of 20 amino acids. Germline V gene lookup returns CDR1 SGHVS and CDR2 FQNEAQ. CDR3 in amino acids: CASSTAQSSEGQGVAGELFF. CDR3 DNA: TGTGCCAGCAGCACAGCCCAATCCTCCGAGGGACAGGGGGTAGCCGGGGAGCTGTTTTTT.

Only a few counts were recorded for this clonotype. This CDR3 is CASSSEGMGGYTF. Written as DNA, the CDR3 is TGTGCCAGCAGCTCGGAGGGAATGGGAGGCTACACCTTC. The V call is TRBV5-6, the J call TRBJ1-2; the D is unclear. V was pared by 3 bases and J by 8 bases, with 14 bases between. Germline V gene data show CDR1 as SGHDT and CDR2 as YYEEEE. This CDR3 region has 13 residues.

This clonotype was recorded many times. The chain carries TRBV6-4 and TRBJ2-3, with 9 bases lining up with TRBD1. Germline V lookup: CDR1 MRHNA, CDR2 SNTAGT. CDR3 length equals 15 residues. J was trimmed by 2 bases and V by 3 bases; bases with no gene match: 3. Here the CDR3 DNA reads TGTGCCAGCAGTGAGGGGGACAGGGACACAGATACGCAGTATTTT. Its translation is CASSEGDRDTDTQYF.

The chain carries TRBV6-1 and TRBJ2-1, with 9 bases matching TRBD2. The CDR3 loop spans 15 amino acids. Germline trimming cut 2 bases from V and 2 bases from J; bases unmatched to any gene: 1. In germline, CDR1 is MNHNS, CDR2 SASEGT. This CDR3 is CASSEWTSAYNEQFF. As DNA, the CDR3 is TGTGCCAGCAGTGAATGGACTAGCGCCTACAATGAGCAGTTCTTC.

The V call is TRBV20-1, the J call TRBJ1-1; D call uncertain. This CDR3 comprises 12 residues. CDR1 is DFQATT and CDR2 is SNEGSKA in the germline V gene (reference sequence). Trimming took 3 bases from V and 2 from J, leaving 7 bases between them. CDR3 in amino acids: CSARKGNTEAFF. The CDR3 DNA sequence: TGCAGTGCTAGGAAGGGAAACACTGAAGCTTTCTTT.

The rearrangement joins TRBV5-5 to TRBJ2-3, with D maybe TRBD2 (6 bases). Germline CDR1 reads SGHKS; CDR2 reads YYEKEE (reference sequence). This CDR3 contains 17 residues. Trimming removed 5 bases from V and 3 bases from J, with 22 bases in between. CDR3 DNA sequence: TGTGCCAGCAGTTGGGGACCAGACAGACGGGGGACAGATACGCAGTATTTT. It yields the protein CASSWGPDRRGTDTQYF. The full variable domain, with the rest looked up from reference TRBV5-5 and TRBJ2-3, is DAGVTQSPTHLIKTRGQQVTLRCSPISGHKSVSWYQQVLGQGPQFIFQYYEKEERGRGNFPDRFSARQFPNYSSELNVNALLLGDSALYLCASSWGPDRRGTDTQYFGPGTRLTVL.

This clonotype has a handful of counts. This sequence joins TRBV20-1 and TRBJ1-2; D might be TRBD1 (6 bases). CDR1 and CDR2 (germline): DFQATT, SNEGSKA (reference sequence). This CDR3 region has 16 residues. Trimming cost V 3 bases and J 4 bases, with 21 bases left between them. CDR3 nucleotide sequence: TGCAGTGCTAGTATGGGTCTGGGCAGGGGAGGCTATGGCTACACCTTC. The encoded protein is CSASMGLGRGGYGYTF.

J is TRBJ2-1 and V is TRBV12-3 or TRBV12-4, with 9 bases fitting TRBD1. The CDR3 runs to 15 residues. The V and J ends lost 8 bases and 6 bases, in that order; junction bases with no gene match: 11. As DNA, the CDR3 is TGTGCCAGCCGCGGCAACAGGGGGCTTGTCAATGAGCAGTTCTTC. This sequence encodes CASRGNRGLVNEQFF.

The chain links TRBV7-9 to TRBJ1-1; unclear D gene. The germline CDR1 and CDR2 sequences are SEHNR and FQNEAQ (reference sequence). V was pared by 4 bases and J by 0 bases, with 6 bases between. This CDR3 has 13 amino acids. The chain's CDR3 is CASSWTVNTEAFF. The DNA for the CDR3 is TGTGCCAGCAGCTGGACGGTGAACACTGAAGCTTTCTTT.

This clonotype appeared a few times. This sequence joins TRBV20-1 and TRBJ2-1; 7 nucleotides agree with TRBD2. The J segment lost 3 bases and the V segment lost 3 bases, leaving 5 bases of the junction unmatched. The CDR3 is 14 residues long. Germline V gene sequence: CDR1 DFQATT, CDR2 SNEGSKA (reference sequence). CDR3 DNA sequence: TGCAGTGCTAGGGGGGAGGGAGGCTACAATGAGCAGTTCTTC. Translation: CSARGEGGYNEQFF.

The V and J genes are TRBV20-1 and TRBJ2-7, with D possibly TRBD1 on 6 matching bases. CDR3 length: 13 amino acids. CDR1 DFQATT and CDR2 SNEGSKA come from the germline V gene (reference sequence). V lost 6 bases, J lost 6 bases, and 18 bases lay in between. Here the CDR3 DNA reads TGCAGTGCAATGCAGGGGTCGGGGCGCGAGCAGTACTTC. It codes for CSAMQGSGREQYF.

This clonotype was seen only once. The CDR3 DNA reads TGTGCCAGCAGCTTAATCAGTGGCACCGGGGAGCTGTTTTTT. Its protein product is CASSLISGTGELFF. The chain combines TRBV7-6 with TRBJ2-2; unclear D gene. CDR3 length: 14 amino acids. V was clipped by 2 bases and J by 4 bases, with 8 bases between them. CDR1 SGHVS and CDR2 FNYEAQ come from the germline V gene.

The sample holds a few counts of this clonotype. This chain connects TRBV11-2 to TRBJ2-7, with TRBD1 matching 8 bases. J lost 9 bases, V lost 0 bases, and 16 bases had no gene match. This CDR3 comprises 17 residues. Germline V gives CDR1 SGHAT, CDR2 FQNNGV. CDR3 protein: CASSLDWRTGLNRVQYF. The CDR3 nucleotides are TGTGCCAGCAGCTTAGATTGGAGGACAGGGCTGAATCGGGTGCAGTACTTC.

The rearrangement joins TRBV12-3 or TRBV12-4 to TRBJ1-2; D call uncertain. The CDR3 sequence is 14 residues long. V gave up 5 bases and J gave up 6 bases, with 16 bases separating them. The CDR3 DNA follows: TGTGCCAGCAGTACAACGTCGGCCCGCCATGGCTACACCTTC. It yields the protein CASSTTSARHGYTF.

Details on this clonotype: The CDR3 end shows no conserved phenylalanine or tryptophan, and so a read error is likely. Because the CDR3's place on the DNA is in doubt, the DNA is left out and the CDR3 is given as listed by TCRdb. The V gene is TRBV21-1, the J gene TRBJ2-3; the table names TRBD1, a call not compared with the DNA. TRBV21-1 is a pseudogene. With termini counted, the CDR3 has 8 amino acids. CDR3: CASSKVGD.

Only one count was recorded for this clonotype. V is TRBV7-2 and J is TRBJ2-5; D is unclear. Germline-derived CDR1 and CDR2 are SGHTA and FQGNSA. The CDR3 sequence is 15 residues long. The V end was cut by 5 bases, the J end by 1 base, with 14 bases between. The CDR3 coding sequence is TGTGCCAGCAGCCGAAATCCAGGCCTCCAAGAGACCCAGTACTTC. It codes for CASSRNPGLQETQYF.

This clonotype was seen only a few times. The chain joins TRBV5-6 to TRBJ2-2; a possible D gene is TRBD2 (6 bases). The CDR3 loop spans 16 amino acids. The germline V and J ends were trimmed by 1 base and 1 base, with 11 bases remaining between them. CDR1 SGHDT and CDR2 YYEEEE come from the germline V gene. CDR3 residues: CASSLRRGRNTGELFF. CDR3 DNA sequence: TGTGCCAGCAGCTTGAGGCGGGGCCGGAACACCGGGGAGCTGTTTTTT.

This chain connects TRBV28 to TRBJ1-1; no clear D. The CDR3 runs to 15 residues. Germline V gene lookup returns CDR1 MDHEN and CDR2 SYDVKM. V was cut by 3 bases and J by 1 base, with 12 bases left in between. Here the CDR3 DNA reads TGTGCCAGCAGTTTCGCTTTGGGCAGGAACACTGAAGCTTTCTTT. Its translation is CASSFALGRNTEAFF.

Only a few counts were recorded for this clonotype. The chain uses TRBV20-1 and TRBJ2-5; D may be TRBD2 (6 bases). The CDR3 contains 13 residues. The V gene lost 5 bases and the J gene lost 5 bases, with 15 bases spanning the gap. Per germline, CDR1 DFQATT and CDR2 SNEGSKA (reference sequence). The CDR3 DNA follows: TGCAGTGCTCCAACGGGGAGCGGGGAGACCCAGTACTTC. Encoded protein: CSAPTGSGETQYF.

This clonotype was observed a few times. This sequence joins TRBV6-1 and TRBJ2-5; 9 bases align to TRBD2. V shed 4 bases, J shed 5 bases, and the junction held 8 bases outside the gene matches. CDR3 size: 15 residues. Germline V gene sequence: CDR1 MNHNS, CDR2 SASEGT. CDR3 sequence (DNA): TGTGCCAGCAGTGGAAGCGGGGGGCTGTCGGAGACCCAGTACTTC. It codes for CASSGSGGLSETQYF.

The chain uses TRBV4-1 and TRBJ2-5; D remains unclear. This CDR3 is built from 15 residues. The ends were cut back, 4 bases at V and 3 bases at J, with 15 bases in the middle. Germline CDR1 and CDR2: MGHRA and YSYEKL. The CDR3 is CASSPQTRSKETQYF. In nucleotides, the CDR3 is TGCGCCAGCAGCCCTCAGACCCGGAGCAAAGAGACCCAGTACTTC.